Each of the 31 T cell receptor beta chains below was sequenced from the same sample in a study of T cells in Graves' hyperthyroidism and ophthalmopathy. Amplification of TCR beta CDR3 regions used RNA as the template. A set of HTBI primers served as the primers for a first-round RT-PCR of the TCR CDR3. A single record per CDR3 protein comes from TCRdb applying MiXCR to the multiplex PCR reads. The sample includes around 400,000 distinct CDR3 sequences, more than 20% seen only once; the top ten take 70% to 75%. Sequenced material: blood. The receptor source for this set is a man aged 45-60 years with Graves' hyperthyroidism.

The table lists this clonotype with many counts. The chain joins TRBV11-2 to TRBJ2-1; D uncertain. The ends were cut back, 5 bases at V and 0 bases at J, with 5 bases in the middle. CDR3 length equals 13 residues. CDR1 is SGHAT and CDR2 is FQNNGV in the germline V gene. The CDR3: CASSQSSYNEQFF. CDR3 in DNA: TGTGCCAGCAGCCAAAGCTCCTACAATGAGCAGTTCTTC.

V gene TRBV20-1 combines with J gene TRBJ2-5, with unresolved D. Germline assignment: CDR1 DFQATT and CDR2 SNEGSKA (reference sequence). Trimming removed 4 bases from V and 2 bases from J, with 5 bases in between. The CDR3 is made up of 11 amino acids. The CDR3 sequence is CSAKQQETQYF. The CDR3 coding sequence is TGCAGTGCTAAACAGCAAGAGACCCAGTACTTC.

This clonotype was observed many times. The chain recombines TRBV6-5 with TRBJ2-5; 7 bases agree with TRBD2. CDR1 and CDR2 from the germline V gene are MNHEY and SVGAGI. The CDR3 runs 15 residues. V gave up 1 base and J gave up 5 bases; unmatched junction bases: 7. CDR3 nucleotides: TGTGCCAGCAGTTACTTCGGCGGGAGTGGGGAGACCCAGTACTTC. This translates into CASSYFGGSGETQYF.

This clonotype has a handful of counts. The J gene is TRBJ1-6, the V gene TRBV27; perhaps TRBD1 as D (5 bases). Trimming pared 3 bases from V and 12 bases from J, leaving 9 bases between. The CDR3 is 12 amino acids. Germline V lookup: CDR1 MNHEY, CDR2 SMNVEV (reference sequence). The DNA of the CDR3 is TGTGCCAGCAGTTTTCAGGGCCGACCCCTCCACTTT. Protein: CASSFQGRPLHF.

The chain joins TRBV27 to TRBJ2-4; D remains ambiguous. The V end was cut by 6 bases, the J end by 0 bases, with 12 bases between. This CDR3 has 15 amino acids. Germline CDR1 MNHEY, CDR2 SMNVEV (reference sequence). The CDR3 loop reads CASSQAAVAKNIQYF. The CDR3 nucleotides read TGTGCCAGCAGCCAGGCGGCGGTAGCCAAAAACATTCAGTACTTC.

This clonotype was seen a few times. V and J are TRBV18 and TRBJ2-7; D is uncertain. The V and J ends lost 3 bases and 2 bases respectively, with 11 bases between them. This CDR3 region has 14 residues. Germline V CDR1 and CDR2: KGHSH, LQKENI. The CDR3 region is CASSPDRNAYEQYF. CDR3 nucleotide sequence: TGTGCCAGCTCACCGGACCGAAACGCCTACGAGCAGTACTTC.

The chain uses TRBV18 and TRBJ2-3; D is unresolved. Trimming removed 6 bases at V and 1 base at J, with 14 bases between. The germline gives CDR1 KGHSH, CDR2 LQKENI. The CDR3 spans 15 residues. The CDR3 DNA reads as TGTGCCAGCTCGTATACGCAGCAGGGCACAGATACGCAGTATTTT. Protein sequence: CASSYTQQGTDTQYF.

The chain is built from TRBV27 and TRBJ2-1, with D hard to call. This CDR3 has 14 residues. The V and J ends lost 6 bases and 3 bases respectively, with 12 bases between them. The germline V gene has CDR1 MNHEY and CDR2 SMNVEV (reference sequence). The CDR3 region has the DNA TGTGCCAGCAGACTCCTCGAACACTACAATGAGCAGTTCTTC. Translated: CASRLLEHYNEQFF.

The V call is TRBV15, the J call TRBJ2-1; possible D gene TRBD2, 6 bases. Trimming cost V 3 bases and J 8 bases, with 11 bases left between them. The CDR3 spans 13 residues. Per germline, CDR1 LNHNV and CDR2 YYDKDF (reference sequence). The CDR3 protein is CATSSLAKDEQFF. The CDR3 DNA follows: TGTGCCACCAGCAGTCTAGCGAAGGATGAGCAGTTCTTC.

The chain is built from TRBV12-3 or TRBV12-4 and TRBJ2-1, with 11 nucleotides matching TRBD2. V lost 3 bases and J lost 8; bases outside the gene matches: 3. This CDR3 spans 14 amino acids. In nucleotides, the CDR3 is TGTGCCAGCAGTTTGATAGCGGGAGGGTATGAGCAGTTCTTC. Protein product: CASSLIAGGYEQFF.

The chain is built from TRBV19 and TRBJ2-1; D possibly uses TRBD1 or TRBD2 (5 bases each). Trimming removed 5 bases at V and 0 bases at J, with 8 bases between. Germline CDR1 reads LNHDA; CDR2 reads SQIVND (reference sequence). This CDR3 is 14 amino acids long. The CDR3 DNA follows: TGTGCCAGTAGTTGGGACGGCTCCTACAATGAGCAGTTCTTC. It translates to CASSWDGSYNEQFF.

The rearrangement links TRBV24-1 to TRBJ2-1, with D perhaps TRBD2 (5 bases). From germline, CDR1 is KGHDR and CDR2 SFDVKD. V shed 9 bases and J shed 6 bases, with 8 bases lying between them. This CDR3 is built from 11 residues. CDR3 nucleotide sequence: TGTGCCACCCGGCGGGCCAATGAGCAGTTCTTC. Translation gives CATRRANEQFF.

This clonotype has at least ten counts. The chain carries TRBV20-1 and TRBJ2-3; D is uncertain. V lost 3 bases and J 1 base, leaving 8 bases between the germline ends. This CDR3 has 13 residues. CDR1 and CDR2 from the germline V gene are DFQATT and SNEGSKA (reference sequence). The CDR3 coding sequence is TGCAGTGCTAGTCTGTCGGGCACAGATACGCAGTATTTT. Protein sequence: CSASLSGTDTQYF.

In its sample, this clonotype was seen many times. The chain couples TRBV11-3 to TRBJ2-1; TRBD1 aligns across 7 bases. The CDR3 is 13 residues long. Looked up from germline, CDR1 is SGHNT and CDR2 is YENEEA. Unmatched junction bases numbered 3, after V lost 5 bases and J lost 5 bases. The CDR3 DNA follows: TGTGCCAGCAGCAGGGGGCGGAACAATGAGCAGTTCTTC. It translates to CASSRGRNNEQFF.

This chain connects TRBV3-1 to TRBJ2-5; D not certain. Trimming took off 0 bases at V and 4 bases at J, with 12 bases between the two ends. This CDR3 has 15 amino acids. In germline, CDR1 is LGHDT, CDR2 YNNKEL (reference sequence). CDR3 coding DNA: TGTGCCAGCAGCCAAGATTTGGTTATGAGAGAGACCCAGTACTTC. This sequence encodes CASSQDLVMRETQYF.

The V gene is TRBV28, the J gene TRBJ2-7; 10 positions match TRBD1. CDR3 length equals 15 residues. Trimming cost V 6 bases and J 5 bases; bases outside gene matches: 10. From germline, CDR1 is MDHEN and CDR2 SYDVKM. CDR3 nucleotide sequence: TGTGCCAGCAGAGTTGAGGACAGGGGGGAAAACGAGCAGTACTTC. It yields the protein CASRVEDRGENEQYF.

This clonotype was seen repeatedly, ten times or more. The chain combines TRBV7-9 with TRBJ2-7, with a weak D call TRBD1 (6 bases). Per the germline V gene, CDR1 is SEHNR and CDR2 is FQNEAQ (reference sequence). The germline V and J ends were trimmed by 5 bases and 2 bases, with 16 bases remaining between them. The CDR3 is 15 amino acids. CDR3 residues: CASSPVGQGPYEQYF. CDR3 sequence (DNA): TGTGCCAGCAGCCCCGTTGGGCAGGGGCCCTACGAGCAGTACTTC.

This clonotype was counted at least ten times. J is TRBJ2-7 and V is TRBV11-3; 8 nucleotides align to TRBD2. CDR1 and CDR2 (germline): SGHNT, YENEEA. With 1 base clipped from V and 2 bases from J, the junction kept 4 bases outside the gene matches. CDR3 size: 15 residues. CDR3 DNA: TGTGCCAGCAGCTTAGTAAGAGCGGGAGCCTACGAGCAGTACTTC. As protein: CASSLVRAGAYEQYF.

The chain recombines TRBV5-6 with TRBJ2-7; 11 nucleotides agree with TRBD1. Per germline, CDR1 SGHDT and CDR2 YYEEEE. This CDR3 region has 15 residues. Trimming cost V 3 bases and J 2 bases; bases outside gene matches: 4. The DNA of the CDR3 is TGTGCCAGCAGCTGGGGACAGGGGGTGACCTACGAGCAGTACTTC. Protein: CASSWGQGVTYEQYF.

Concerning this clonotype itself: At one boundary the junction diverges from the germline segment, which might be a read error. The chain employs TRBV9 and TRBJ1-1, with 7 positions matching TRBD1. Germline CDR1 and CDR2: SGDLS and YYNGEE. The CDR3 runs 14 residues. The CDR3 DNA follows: TGTGCCAGCAGCCAACCGACAGGGAACACTGAAGCCTTCTTT. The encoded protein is CASSQPTGNTEAFF. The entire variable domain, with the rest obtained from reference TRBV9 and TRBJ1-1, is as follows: DSGVTQTPKHLITATGQRVTLRCSPRSGDLSVYWYQQSLDQGLQFLIQYYNGEERAKGNILERFSAQQFPDLHSELNLSSLELGDSALYFCASSQPTGNTEAFFGQGTRLTVV.

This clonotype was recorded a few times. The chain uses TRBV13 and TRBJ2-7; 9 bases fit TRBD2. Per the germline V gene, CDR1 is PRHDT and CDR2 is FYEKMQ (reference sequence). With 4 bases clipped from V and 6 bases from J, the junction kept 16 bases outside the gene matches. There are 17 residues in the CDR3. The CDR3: CASSSSGRSTSLLEQYF. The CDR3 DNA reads TGTGCCAGCAGCTCGAGCGGGAGGTCTACTTCGCTTCTCGAGCAGTACTTC. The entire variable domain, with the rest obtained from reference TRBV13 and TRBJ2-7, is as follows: AAGVIQSPRHLIKEKRETATLKCYPIPRHDTVYWYQQGPGQDPQFLISFYEKMQSDKGSIPDRFSAQQFSDYHSELNMSSLELGDSALYFCASSSSGRSTSLLEQYFGPGTRLTVT.

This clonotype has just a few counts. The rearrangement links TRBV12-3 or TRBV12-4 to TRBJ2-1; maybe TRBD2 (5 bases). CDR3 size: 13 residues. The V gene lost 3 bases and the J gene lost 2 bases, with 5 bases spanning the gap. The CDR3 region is CASSFGAYNEQFF. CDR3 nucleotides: TGTGCCAGCAGTTTCGGGGCCTACAATGAGCAGTTCTTC.

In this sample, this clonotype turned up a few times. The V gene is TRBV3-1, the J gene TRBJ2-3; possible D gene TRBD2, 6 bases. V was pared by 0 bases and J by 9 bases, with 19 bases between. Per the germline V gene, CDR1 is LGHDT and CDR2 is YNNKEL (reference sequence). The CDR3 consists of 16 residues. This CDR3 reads CASSQEGGRPAGTQYF. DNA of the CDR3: TGTGCCAGCAGCCAAGAGGGAGGACGCCCGGCAGGGACGCAGTATTTT.

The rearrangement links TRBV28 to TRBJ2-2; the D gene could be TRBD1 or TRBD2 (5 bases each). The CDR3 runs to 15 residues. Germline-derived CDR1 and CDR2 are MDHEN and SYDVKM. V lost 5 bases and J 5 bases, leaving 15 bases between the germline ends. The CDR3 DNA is TGTGCCAGCAGTGGGAGCCGAGGGGAGACCGGGGAGCTGTTTTTT. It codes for CASSGSRGETGELFF.

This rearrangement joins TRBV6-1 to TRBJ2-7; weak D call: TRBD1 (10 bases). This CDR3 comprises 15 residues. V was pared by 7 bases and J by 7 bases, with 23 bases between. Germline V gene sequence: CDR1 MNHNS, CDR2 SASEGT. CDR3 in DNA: TGTGCCAGCAAGACAGGGGGCGGGAGGGCCCATGAGCAGTACTTC. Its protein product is CASKTGGGRAHEQYF.

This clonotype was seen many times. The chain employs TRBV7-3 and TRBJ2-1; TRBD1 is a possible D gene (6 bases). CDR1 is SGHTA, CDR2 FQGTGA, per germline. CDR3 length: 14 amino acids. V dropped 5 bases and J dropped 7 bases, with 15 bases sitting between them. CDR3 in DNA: TGTGCCAGCAGCCCCGACAGGATCAATAATGAGCAGTTCTTC. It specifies CASSPDRINNEQFF.

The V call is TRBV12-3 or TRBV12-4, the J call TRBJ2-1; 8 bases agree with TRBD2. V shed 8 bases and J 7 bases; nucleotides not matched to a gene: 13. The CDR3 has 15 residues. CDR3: CASSASGSDRNEQFF. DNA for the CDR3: TGTGCCAGCTCGGCGAGCGGGAGCGATCGTAATGAGCAGTTCTTC.

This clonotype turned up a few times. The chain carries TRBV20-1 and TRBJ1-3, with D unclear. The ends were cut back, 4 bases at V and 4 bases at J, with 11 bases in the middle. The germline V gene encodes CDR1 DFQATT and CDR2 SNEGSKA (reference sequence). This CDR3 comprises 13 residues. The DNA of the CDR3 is TGCAGTGCTAAGGACGTGGGGGGAAACACCATATATTTT. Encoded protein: CSAKDVGGNTIYF.

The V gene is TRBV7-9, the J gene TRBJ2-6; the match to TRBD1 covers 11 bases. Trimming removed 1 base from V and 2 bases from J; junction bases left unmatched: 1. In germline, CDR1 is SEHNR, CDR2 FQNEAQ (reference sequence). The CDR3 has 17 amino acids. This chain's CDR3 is CASSLGTGGAGANVLTF. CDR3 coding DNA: TGTGCCAGCAGCTTAGGGACAGGGGGCGCTGGGGCCAACGTCCTGACTTTC.

This CDR3 is CASGLGGVDNEQFF. DNA of the CDR3: TGTGCTAGTGGTTTGGGGGGAGTCGACAATGAGCAGTTCTTC. This sequence joins TRBV12-5 and TRBJ2-1, with D tentatively TRBD2 (5 bases). This CDR3 has 14 amino acids. Trimming took off 1 base at V and 5 bases at J, with 9 bases between the two ends. CDR1 LGHNT and CDR2 FRNRAP come from the germline V gene. The whole variable domain, remainder taken from reference TRBV12-5 and TRBJ2-1, is DARVTQTPRHKVTEMGQEVTMRCQPILGHNTVFWYRQTMMQGLELLAYFRNRAPLDDSGMPKDRFSAEMPDATLATLKIQPSEPRDSAVYFCASGLGGVDNEQFFGPGTRLTVL.

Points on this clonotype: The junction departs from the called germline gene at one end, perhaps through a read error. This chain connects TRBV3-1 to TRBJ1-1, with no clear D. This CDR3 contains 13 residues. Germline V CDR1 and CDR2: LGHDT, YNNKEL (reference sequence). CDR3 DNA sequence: TGTGCCAGCAGCCAAGGCTTTCTCCTTGAAGGTTTCTTT. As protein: CASSQGFLLEGFF.